The source of this TCR beta chain is a study of Ad26.COV2.S vaccination and SARS-CoV-2 variants (dated by TCRdb to 2020 to 2022). For context, the study as a whole: Vaccine-arm donors came from COV1001, a multicentre, randomized, double-blind, placebo-controlled phase I-IIa trial of Ad26.COV2.S in healthy adults. Dosing of Ad26.COV2.S was intramuscular, at either 5x10^10 or 1x10^11 viral particles, delivered as one shot or as two shots spaced 56 days apart. The specificity and breadth of SARS-CoV-2-reactive T cell receptors after Ad26.COV2.S vaccination were assessed by TCRbeta repertoire sequencing. A total of roughly 30 samples were included in the TCR-sequenced set, comprising roughly 19 Ad26.COV2.S vaccine recipients, 5 placebo recipients and 8 SARS-CoV-2 convalescent individuals. Participants in the trial were split at random into five groups of five each, receiving low-dose or high-dose Ad26.COV2.S once or twice, or else placebo on both occasions. Blinding of investigators to trial group allocation was maintained during experiments and outcome assessment. Results and caveats for the whole study, not just this receptor: Ad26.COV2.S recipients had higher spike-specific TCR breadth than placebo recipients (P = 0.0014). The authors noted that the TCR breadth and depth analyses may have underestimated total T cell responses. Vaccine and placebo recipients had comparable non-spike TCR breadth, which fits with the vaccine containing only spike. Substantial breadth of spike-specific CD8+ and CD4+ T cell responses was reported after vaccination. Comparing responses between vaccine doses or regimens was not something the study was powered to do.

From its cysteine to its phenylalanine, the CDR3 spans 19 amino acids. The only DNA kept is the CDR3, 57 bases in frame from the first base. The germline V gene provides CDR1 MRHNA and CDR2 SNTAGT. V drops 4 bases and J drops 0 bases, leaving 19 bases in between. This clone occurred once. The clone's antigen remains unknown. No base-level quality is on record; no much larger clone is a single base apart. Reading the label with the study, this specimen's treatment or condition is: some 20 received Ad26.COV2.S at low or high dose, single or two shots; about 5 received placebo; per-sample allocation not given. Repertoires of vaccine and placebo recipients were sequenced from samples taken on day 63 after the first injection. In Cohort 1b, about 27 adults aged 18-55 years were enrolled at a single site in Boston, USA, between 29 July and 7 August 2020. Ad26.COV2.S was a replication-incompetent adenovirus type 26 vector expressing a prefusion-stabilized SARS-CoV-2 spike protein from the original Wuhan strain.

The immunoSEQ Assay was the method used to sequence TCRbeta CDR3 regions. After extraction, genomic DNA underwent amplification by bias-controlled multiplex PCR, followed by high-throughput sequencing. Processing in the source paper ran as follows. Collapsing and filtering of sequences were performed to quantify the absolute abundance of each unique TCRbeta CDR3 region. T cell fraction was estimated by normalization of TCRbeta template counts to usable DNA, with usable DNA being measured through amplification of reference genes present in all nucleated cells. Repertoire TCRs were annotated as SARS-CoV-2-specific by exact matching of V gene, CDR3 amino acid sequence and J gene to a known reactive TCR set. MIRA supplied the reference SARS-CoV-2 TCR set, which was filtered for enrichment in COVID-19-positive ImmuneCODE repertoires so that public or cross-reactive TCRs were removed. Using the MIRA antigens, annotated TCRs were further analysed by specific ORF or by position within an ORF. Breadth was defined as the number of annotated unique rearrangements divided by the total number of unique productive rearrangements, and depth was defined as the summed frequency of the annotated unique rearrangements. Group comparisons of TCR breadth used two-sided Wilcoxon rank-sum tests. TCRdb mirrors the immuneACCESS table, restricted to in-frame sequences. Some clones are absent from its copies; in checked studies, under half trace to an unresolved V gene, and the reason for the others is unknown. That table gives V, J and clone size, and the DNA gave D and trimming. The sample table records roughly 420,000 clones; approximately 88% of these occur just once. Approximately 4% of the sample belongs to the ten largest clones.

The rearrangement joined TRBV6-4 to TRBJ2-6; confidence is insufficient to name the D gene. The sequence was obtained from a person aged 18-60 years who received the Ad26.COV2.S COVID-19 vaccine or a placebo. The sequencing here drew on peripheral blood, taken in a trial of Ad26.COV2.S vaccine versus placebo. The bases are TGTGCCAGCAGTGCTTCATTAGGGCTCTCAGCCTCTGGGGCCAACGTCCTGACTTTC. The resulting protein is CASSASLGLSASGANVLTF.